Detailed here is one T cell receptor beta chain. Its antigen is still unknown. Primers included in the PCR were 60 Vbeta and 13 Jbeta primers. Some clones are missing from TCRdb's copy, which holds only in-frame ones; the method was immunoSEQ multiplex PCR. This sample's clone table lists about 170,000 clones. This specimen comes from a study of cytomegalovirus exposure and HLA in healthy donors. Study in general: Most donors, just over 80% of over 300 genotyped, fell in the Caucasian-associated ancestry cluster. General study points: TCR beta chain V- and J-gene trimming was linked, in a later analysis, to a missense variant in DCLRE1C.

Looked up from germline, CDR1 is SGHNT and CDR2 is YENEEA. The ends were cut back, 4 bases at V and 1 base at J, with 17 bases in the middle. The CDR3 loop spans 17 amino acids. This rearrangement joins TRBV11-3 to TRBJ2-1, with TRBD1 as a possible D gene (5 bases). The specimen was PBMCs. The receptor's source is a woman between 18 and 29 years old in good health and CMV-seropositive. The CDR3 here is CASSSLRQLDSYNEQFF. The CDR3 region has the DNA TGTGCCAGCAGCTCCCTCCGACAGCTAGATTCCTACAATGAGCAGTTCTTC.